The 3 T cell receptor beta chains presented below share a single source sample, sequenced in a study of T cells in Graves' hyperthyroidism and ophthalmopathy. The CDR3 regions of TCR beta were amplified from RNA transcripts. When the TCR CDR3 underwent first-round RT-PCR, the HTBI primer set was used. TCRdb reanalysed the multiplex PCR reads using MiXCR and keeps one entry per CDR3 protein. The sample holds about 720,000 distinct CDR3 sequences, about 19% seen once. The sequencing input was blood. The receptors originated from a woman aged 50 to 60 with Graves' hyperthyroidism that later progressed to Graves' ophthalmopathy.

This chain joins TRBV5-8 and TRBJ1-6; D remains unclear. There are 16 residues in the CDR3. Germline CDR1 and CDR2: SGHTS and YDEGEE. V was trimmed by 5 bases and J by 0 bases, leaving 12 bases between them. The CDR3: CASRVDGSSYNSPLHF. The CDR3 nucleotides read TGTGCCAGCAGAGTTGACGGGAGCTCCTATAATTCACCCCTCCACTTT.

The genes are TRBV7-2 and TRBJ1-3; 7 bases agree with TRBD1. The CDR3 covers 16 residues. Germline-derived CDR1 and CDR2 are SGHTA and FQGNSA. Germline trimming cut 5 bases from V and 0 bases from J; bases unmatched to any gene: 7. The CDR3 region is CASSPKGQYSGNTIYF. CDR3 coding DNA: TGTGCCAGCAGCCCCAAGGGACAGTACTCTGGAAACACCATATATTTT.

This clonotype appeared a few times. The chain joins TRBV19 to TRBJ1-2; D unclear. Germline CDR1 reads LNHDA; CDR2 reads SQIVND (reference sequence). V lost 1 base, J lost 0 bases, and 9 bases lay in between. This CDR3 contains 15 residues. DNA of the CDR3: TGTGCCAGTAGTATAGTCTCGCGGCCTAACTATGGCTACACCTTC. Its protein product is CASSIVSRPNYGYTF.